These T cell receptor beta chains were read from a single sample in a study of CD4+ T cells in melanoma. Sequenced by immunoSEQ multiplex PCR; TCRdb stores in-frame clones only, minus some. The sample lists 140,000 or so clones, around 90% seen once, with 1.5% to 1.9% in the top ten. The receptors here all came from a human donor with melanoma. The CDR3 runs from the conserved cysteine through the conserved F or W. A D gene is named only where the DNA matches it firmly. A row's size may be missing; if present it is once, few, many or a size class.

abundance: .; v_gene: TRBV19; d_gene: .; j_gene: TRBJ1-3; CDR3aa: CASSILGASSSGNTIYF; CDR3nt: TGTGCCAGTAGTATACTCGGCGCTTCTAGCTCTGGAAACACCATATATTTT
abundance: once; v_gene: TRBV27; d_gene: TRBD1; j_gene: TRBJ1-1; CDR3aa: CASRDRGLEAFF; CDR3nt: TGTGCCAGCAGGGACAGGGGGCTTGAAGCTTTCTTT
abundance: .; v_gene: TRBV6-6; d_gene: .; j_gene: TRBJ1-4; CDR3aa: CASSYREGYEKLFF; CDR3nt: TGTGCCAGCAGTTACCGGGAAGGGTATGAAAAACTGTTTTTT
abundance: .; v_gene: TRBV4-1; d_gene: TRBD2; j_gene: TRBJ2-3; CDR3aa: CASSQPASGGTDTQYF; CDR3nt: TGCGCCAGCAGCCAACCGGCTAGCGGGGGCACAGATACGCAGTATTTT
abundance: .; v_gene: TRBV5-1; d_gene: TRBD2; j_gene: TRBJ2-3; CDR3aa: CASSLAASGGVRLRDTQYF; CDR3nt: TGCGCCAGCAGCTTGGCGGCTAGCGGGGGGGTAAGGTTACGAGATACGCAGTATTTT
abundance: few; v_gene: TRBV5-1; d_gene: TRBD1; j_gene: TRBJ2-2; CDR3aa: CASSPGTVVIGELFF; CDR3nt: TGCGCCAGCAGTCCCGGGACAGTCGTCATCGGGGAGCTGTTTTTT
abundance: .; v_gene: TRBV27; d_gene: TRBD2; j_gene: TRBJ2-5; CDR3aa: CASSSPTSGGPTGAQYF; CDR3nt: TGTGCCAGCAGTTCCCCGACTAGCGGGGGTCCCACGGGGGCCCAGTACTTC
abundance: once; v_gene: TRBV30; d_gene: .; j_gene: TRBJ1-4; CDR3aa: CASQRTTNEKLFF; CDR3nt: TGTGCTTCCCAACGCACAACTAATGAAAAACTGTTTTTT
abundance: .; v_gene: TRBV6-1; d_gene: .; j_gene: TRBJ2-7; CDR3aa: CASSEPGGSSYEQYF; CDR3nt: TGTGCCAGCAGTGAGCCCGGGGGCAGCTCCTACGAGCAGTACTTC
abundance: .; v_gene: TRBV7-2; d_gene: .; j_gene: TRBJ2-7; CDR3aa: CASKLGGVSYEQYF; CDR3nt: TGTGCCAGCAAACTAGGGGGGGTCTCCTACGAGCAGTACTTC